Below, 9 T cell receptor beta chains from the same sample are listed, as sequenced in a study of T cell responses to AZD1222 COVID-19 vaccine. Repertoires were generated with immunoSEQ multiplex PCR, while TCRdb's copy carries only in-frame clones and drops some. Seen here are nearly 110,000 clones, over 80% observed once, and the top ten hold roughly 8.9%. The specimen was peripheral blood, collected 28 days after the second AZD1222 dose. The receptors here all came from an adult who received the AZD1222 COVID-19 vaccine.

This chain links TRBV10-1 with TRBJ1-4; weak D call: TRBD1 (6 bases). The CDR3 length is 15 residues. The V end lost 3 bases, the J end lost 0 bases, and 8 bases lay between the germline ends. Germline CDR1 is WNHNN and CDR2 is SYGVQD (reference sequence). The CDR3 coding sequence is TGCGCCAGCAGTGACGGGACAACAACTAATGAAAAACTGTTTTTT. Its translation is CASSDGTTTNEKLFF.

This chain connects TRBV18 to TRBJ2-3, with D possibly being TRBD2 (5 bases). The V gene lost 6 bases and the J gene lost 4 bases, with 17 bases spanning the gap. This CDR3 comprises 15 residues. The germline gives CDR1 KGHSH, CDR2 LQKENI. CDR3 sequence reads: CASSPIKLVADTQYF. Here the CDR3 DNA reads TGTGCCAGCTCCCCCATAAAACTAGTTGCAGATACGCAGTATTTT.

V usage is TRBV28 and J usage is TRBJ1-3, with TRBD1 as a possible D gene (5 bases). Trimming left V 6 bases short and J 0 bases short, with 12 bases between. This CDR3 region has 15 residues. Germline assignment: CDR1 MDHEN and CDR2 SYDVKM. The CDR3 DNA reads TGTGCCAGCAGGCTCTCCGGGGGCTCTGGAAACACCATATATTTT. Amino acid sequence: CASRLSGGSGNTIYF.

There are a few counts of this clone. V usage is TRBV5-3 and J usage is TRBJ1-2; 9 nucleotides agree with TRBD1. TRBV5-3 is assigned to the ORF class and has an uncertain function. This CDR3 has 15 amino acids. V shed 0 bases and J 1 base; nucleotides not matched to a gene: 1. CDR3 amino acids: CARSLEGQGNYGYTF. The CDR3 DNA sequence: TGTGCCAGAAGCTTGGAGGGACAGGGTAACTATGGCTACACCTTC.

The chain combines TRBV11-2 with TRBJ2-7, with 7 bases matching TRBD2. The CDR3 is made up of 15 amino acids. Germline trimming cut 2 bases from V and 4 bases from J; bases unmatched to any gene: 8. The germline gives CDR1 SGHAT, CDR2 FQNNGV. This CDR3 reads CASSLLSGGPYEQYF. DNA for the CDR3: TGTGCCAGCAGCTTACTTTCGGGAGGCCCTTACGAGCAGTACTTC. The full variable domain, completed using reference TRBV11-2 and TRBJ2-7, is EAGVAQSPRYKIIEKRQSVAFWCNPISGHATLYWYQQILGQGPKLLIQFQNNGVVDDSQLPKDRFSAERLKGVDSTLKIQPAKLEDSAVYLCASSLLSGGPYEQYFGPGTRLTVT.

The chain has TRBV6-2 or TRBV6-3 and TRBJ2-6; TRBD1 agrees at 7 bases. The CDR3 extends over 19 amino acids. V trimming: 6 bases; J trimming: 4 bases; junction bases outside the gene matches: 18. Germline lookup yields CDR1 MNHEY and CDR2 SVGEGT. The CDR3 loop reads CASSPPLQGPARGANVLTF. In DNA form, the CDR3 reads TGTGCCAGCAGCCCACCCCTACAGGGGCCAGCGAGGGGGGCCAACGTCCTGACTTTC.

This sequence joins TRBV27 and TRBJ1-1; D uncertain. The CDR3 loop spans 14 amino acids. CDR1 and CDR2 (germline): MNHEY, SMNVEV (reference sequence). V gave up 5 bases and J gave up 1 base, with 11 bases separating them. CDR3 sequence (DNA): TGTGCCAGCAGTACTACCCCCGGGAACACTGAAGCTTTCTTT. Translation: CASSTTPGNTEAFF.

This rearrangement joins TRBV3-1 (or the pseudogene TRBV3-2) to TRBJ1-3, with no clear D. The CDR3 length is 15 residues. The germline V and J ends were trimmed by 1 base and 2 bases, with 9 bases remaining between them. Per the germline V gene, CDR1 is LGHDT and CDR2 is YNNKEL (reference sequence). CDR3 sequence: CASSQGGRTGNTIYF. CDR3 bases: TGTGCCAGCAGCCAAGGTGGCCGAACTGGAAACACCATATATTTT.

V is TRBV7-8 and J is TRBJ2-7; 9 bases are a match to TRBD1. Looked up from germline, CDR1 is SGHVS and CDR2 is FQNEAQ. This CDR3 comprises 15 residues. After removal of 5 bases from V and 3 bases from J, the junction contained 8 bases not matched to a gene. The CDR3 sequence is CASSLRDRAFYEQYF. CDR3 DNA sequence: TGTGCCAGCAGCCTCCGGGACAGGGCGTTCTACGAGCAGTACTTC. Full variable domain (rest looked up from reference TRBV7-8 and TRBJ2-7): GAGVSQSPRYKVAKRGQDVALRCDPISGHVSLFWYQQALGQGPEFLTYFQNEAQLDKSGLPSDRFFAERPEGSVSTLKIQRTQQEDSAVYLCASSLRDRAFYEQYFGPGTRLTVT.